This is a list of T cell receptor beta chains from one sample in a study of T-cell memory formation after mild COVID-19. TCRdb reanalysed the 5' RACE reads using MiXCR and keeps one entry per CDR3 protein. The profile shows about 400,000 distinct CDR3 sequences, roughly 17% of them singletons. Sequencing used PBMCs or a T cell subset sorted from them (not recorded which). All receptors derive from a man aged 18 to 30 who had mild COVID-19 (a few samples of this study predate the infection). Cell type and time point are not known. Both conserved end residues are part of each CDR3. The order of the fields is D gene, V gene, J gene, clone size, CDR3 DNA, CDR3 protein. The D gene is left open where the match is weak. Some rows have no size entry. The others give once, few or many, or a class for an expanded clone.

D: TRBD1
V: TRBV11-1
J: TRBJ1-2
size: few
DNA: TGTGCCAGCAGCTATGGGACAGAAAATGGCTACACCTTC
CDR3: CASSYGTENGYTF

D: NA
V: TRBV18
J: TRBJ1-3
size: few
DNA: TGTGCCACCGAAAAAACAGGGTCTGGAAACACCATATATTTT
CDR3: CATEKTGSGNTIYF

D: TRBD1
V: TRBV5-6
J: TRBJ1-5
size: few
DNA: TGTGCCAGCAGTCGGAGGACAGGGGGCTATCAGCCCCAGCATTTT
CDR3: CASSRRTGGYQPQHF

D: NA
V: TRBV25-1
J: TRBJ2-1
size: NA
DNA: TGTGCCAGCAGACCTGAGGGGGATGAGCAGTTCTTC
CDR3: CASRPEGDEQFF

D: TRBD1
V: TRBV27
J: TRBJ2-3
size: NA
DNA: TGTGCCAGCGGACAGGGATGGGATACGCAGTATTTT
CDR3: CASGQGWDTQYF

D: NA
V: TRBV6-2/TRBV6-3
J: TRBJ1-6
size: NA
DNA: TGTGCCAGCAGCACCGGGACAAGTTCACCCCTCCACTTT
CDR3: CASSTGTSSPLHF

D: NA
V: TRBV20-1
J: TRBJ1-4
size: many
DNA: TGCAGTGCTAAGGGGGGTCCCAATGAAAAACTGTTTTTT
CDR3: CSAKGGPNEKLFF

D: NA
V: TRBV5-1
J: TRBJ1-2
size: few
DNA: TGCGCCAGCAGCTCCCGAGGGGACTTCTATGGCTACACCTTC
CDR3: CASSSRGDFYGYTF

D: NA
V: TRBV7-9
J: TRBJ1-2
size: NA
DNA: TGTGCCAGCAGCCCCCCGCGGGCCGGCTATGGCTACACCTTC
CDR3: CASSPPRAGYGYTF

D: NA
V: TRBV6-6
J: TRBJ1-5
size: few
DNA: TGTGCCAGCAGTTACGAACTCGGGGCTACTAGCAATCAGCCCCAGCATTTT
CDR3: CASSYELGATSNQPQHF

D: TRBD1
V: TRBV5-4
J: TRBJ2-1
size: NA
DNA: TGTGCCAGCAGCTCGGGACAGCAGTCCTACAATGAGCAGTTCTTC
CDR3: CASSSGQQSYNEQFF

D: NA
V: TRBV6-5
J: TRBJ2-7
size: few
DNA: TGTGCCAGCAGTCCGGGATCGGGCTCCTACGAGCAGTACTTC
CDR3: CASSPGSGSYEQYF

D: NA
V: TRBV6-2/TRBV6-3
J: TRBJ2-7
size: NA
DNA: TGTGCCAGCACTAGGAACGCCTACGAGCAGTACTTC
CDR3: CASTRNAYEQYF

D: NA
V: TRBV4-2
J: TRBJ2-7
size: NA
DNA: TGTGCCAGCAGCCAAGGGGCGCTCGGACGGGGCCTTCATTACGAGCAGTACTTC
CDR3: CASSQGALGRGLHYEQYF

D: TRBD1
V: TRBV15
J: TRBJ1-6
size: few
DNA: TGTGCCACCAGCAGCGAACCGGGACAGGGCTATTCACCCCTCCACTTT
CDR3: CATSSEPGQGYSPLHF

D: TRBD1
V: TRBV28
J: TRBJ1-4
size: few
DNA: TGTGCCAGCAGTTCTCCGGGACAGGATCGGGAACTGTTTTTT
CDR3: CASSSPGQDRELFF

D: NA
V: TRBV5-1
J: TRBJ1-2
size: NA
DNA: TGCGCTCAGTCAAGGGGGTACCGGGTCTATGGCTACACCTTC
CDR3: CAQSRGYRVYGYTF

D: NA
V: TRBV30
J: TRBJ2-3
size: few
DNA: TGTGCCTGGAGTGCGGGGGCAGTCCCCGATACGCAGTATTTT
CDR3: CAWSAGAVPDTQYF

D: NA
V: TRBV12-5
J: TRBJ2-1
size: NA
DNA: TGTGCTAGTGGTTTGGGCGTGGTAGCTTCCTACAATGAGCAGTTCTTC
CDR3: CASGLGVVASYNEQFF

D: NA
V: TRBV5-1
J: TRBJ1-1
size: NA
DNA: TGCGCCAGCAGCACACAGACACACACTGAAGCTTTCTTT
CDR3: CASSTQTHTEAFF

D: NA
V: TRBV7-2
J: TRBJ2-1
size: NA
DNA: TGTGCCAGCAGCTTTTTGGACAATGAGCAGTTCTTC
CDR3: CASSFLDNEQFF

D: NA
V: TRBV4-1
J: TRBJ2-7
size: NA
DNA: TGCGCCAGCAGCCAAGATCGAGGGGGTTACGAGCAGTACTTC
CDR3: CASSQDRGGYEQYF

D: NA
V: TRBV14
J: TRBJ2-1
size: few
DNA: TGTGCCACCTCAAGCGGCCGGGGTCCCTACAATGAGCAGTTCTTC
CDR3: CATSSGRGPYNEQFF

D: NA
V: TRBV7-9
J: TRBJ2-7
size: few
DNA: TGTGCCAGCAGCTTCAGGGAGTCCTACGAGCAGTACTTC
CDR3: CASSFRESYEQYF

D: NA
V: TRBV7-2
J: TRBJ2-3
size: NA
DNA: TGTGCCAGCAGCTTAGTCGGGGGGCGGGTCAGGGGTACGCAGTATTTT
CDR3: CASSLVGGRVRGTQYF

D: TRBD1
V: TRBV7-8
J: TRBJ1-5
size: once
DNA: TGTGCCAGCAGCTTAGAAGCTGGGACAGGCTACAATCAGCCCCAGCATTTT
CDR3: CASSLEAGTGYNQPQHF

D: TRBD2
V: TRBV19
J: TRBJ2-3
size: few
DNA: TGTGCCAGTAGTATCGGGGGGGCCGGACGCACAGATACGCAGTATTTT
CDR3: CASSIGGAGRTDTQYF

D: TRBD1
V: TRBV9
J: TRBJ2-2
size: NA
DNA: TGTGCCAGCAGTGTTAGACAGGGGGCGAGGACCGGGGAGCTGTTTTTT
CDR3: CASSVRQGARTGELFF

D: NA
V: TRBV12-3/TRBV12-4
J: TRBJ1-5
size: NA
DNA: TGTGCCAGCAGTTTGTCAGTTAGGCGCAATCAGCCCCAGCATTTT
CDR3: CASSLSVRRNQPQHF

D: NA
V: TRBV5-1
J: TRBJ2-3
size: many
DNA: TGCGCCAGCAGCGCCGGACGCCCGGGGGGCGCAGATACGCAGTATTTT
CDR3: CASSAGRPGGADTQYF

D: NA
V: TRBV29-1
J: TRBJ2-1
size: NA
DNA: TGCAGCGTTGCACGGGGGACCACCTACAATGAGCAGTTCTTC
CDR3: CSVARGTTYNEQFF

D: NA
V: TRBV6-5
J: TRBJ2-3
size: NA
DNA: TGTGCCAGCAGTACGTGGGCCCACACAGATACGCAGTATTTT
CDR3: CASSTWAHTDTQYF

D: TRBD1
V: TRBV6-5
J: TRBJ1-1
size: NA
DNA: TGTGCCAGCACCGATACAGGGGATAACACTGAAGCTTTCTTT
CDR3: CASTDTGDNTEAFF

D: TRBD1
V: TRBV5-1
J: TRBJ2-4
size: NA
DNA: TGCGCCAGCAGCTTGGACGTGGACAGGGGCATTCAGTACTTC
CDR3: CASSLDVDRGIQYF

D: TRBD2
V: TRBV12-3/TRBV12-4
J: TRBJ2-3
size: many
DNA: TGTGCCAGCAGTTTTGTGTCTAGCGGGGCTTATACGCAGTATTTT
CDR3: CASSFVSSGAYTQYF

D: TRBD1
V: TRBV12-3/TRBV12-4
J: TRBJ1-1
size: NA
DNA: TGTGCCAGCAGTCCCGGGACAGGGCCTTACTCTGAAGCTTTCTTT
CDR3: CASSPGTGPYSEAFF

D: NA
V: TRBV9
J: TRBJ1-3
size: NA
DNA: TGTGCCAGCAGCGTGGGTGTAGGGGTGGAATACACCATATATTTT
CDR3: CASSVGVGVEYTIYF

D: TRBD1
V: TRBV7-2
J: TRBJ1-1
size: NA
DNA: TGTGCCAGCAGACGCCAGGGGGCGAACACTGAAGCTTTCTTT
CDR3: CASRRQGANTEAFF

D: TRBD1
V: TRBV20-1
J: TRBJ2-5
size: few
DNA: TGCAGTGCTAGAGTCGGGACAGGAGAAGAGACCCAGTACTTC
CDR3: CSARVGTGEETQYF

D: TRBD2
V: TRBV20-1
J: TRBJ2-3
size: many
DNA: TGCAGTGCCGAAGTACCCCTAGCGGGGGGGCCCGCAGATACGCAGTATTTT
CDR3: CSAEVPLAGGPADTQYF

D: NA
V: TRBV27
J: TRBJ1-1
size: NA
DNA: TGTGCCAGCACCTCGCCGGGCGTGAGCACTGAAGCTTTCTTT
CDR3: CASTSPGVSTEAFF

D: TRBD2
V: TRBV20-1
J: TRBJ2-5
size: NA
DNA: TGCAGTGCTAGAGATCTAGAGACTAGCGGGGGGTCGGAGACCCAGTACTTC
CDR3: CSARDLETSGGSETQYF

D: TRBD2
V: TRBV20-1
J: TRBJ2-3
size: NA
DNA: TGCAGTGCTCCTGATTCTGTTCTAGCGGGCACAGATACGCAGTATTTT
CDR3: CSAPDSVLAGTDTQYF

D: NA
V: TRBV7-2
J: TRBJ2-3
size: many
DNA: TGTGCCAGCAGCCCAAAGGGCACAGATACGCAGTATTTT
CDR3: CASSPKGTDTQYF